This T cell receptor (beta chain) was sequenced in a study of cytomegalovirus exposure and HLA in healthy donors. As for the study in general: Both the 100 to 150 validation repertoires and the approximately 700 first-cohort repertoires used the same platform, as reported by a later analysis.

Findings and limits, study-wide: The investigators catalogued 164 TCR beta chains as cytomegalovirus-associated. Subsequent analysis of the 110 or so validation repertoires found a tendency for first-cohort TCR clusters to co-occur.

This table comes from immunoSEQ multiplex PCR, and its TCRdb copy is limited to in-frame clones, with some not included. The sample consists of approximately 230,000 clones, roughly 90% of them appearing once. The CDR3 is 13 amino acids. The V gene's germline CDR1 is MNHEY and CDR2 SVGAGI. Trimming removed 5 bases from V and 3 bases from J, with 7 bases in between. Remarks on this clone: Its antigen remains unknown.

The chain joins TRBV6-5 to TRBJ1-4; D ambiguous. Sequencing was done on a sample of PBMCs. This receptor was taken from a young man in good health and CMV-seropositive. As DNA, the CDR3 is TGTGCCAGCAGTGAACGCCCTAATGAAAAACTGTTTTTT. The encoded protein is CASSERPNEKLFF.